The present entry profiles one T cell receptor (beta chain) with its context. V was trimmed by 5 bases and J by 0 bases, leaving 11 bases between them. The CDR3 runs 15 residues. CDR1 GTSNPN and CDR2 SVGIG come from the germline V gene (reference sequence). This sample stems from a study of patients and donors after allogeneic stem cell transplantation. TCRdb used MiXCR to reprocess the RT-PCR reads, holding one entry per CDR3 protein. In the table there are about a million distinct CDR3 sequences, more than 15% of which are singletons. This clonotype originated in a human donor who was either an allogeneic HSCT recipient or a stem cell or donor lymphocyte infusion donor (not recorded which). It is not recorded whose cells these are; they may come from a transplant donor. The chain couples TRBV30 to TRBJ2-6; D is ambiguous. The sequenced material came from blood, either unsorted or a sorted T cell fraction (not recorded which). CDR3 region: CAWLAKHSGANVLTF. The CDR3 DNA follows: TGTGCCTGGCTGGCAAAACACTCTGGGGCCAACGTCCTGACTTTC.